Listed here are 21 T cell receptor beta chains from one sample, sequenced in a study of cytotoxic CD8 clonotypes in ibrutinib-treated CLL. Sequencing used immunoSEQ multiplex PCR; TCRdb keeps in-frame clones, though not all of them. Of roughly 70,000 clones listed, more than 75% are singletons. The material was PBMCs, obtained at disease progression, from a patient treated with ibrutinib. These receptors were obtained from a human donor with chronic lymphocytic leukemia.

The table lists this clone with a few counts. The V and J genes are TRBV4-1 and TRBJ2-6; unclear D gene. Germline CDR1 and CDR2: MGHRA and YSYEKL. The CDR3 runs 15 residues. The germline V and J ends were trimmed by 3 bases and 0 bases, with 6 bases remaining between them. The CDR3, as DNA: TGCGCCAGCAGCCAGGAGAGCTCTGGGGCCAACGTCCTGACTTTC. It translates to CASSQESSGANVLTF.

This clone turned up a few times. This chain's CDR3 is CASSLRGWLELQFF. The CDR3 DNA follows: TGTGCCAGCAGCTTGAGGGGGTGGCTGGAACTCCAGTTCTTC. The chain carries TRBV5-8 and TRBJ2-1; TRBD1 is a possible D gene (6 bases). V was shortened by 1 base and J by 13 bases, with 18 bases between the two germline ends. The germline V gene encodes CDR1 SGHTS and CDR2 YDEGEE. The CDR3 sequence is 14 residues long.

The chain recombines TRBV6-1 with TRBJ1-1, with D hard to call. CDR3 length equals 12 residues. Germline CDR1 and CDR2: MNHNS and SASEGT. V shed 2 bases and J shed 7 bases, with 8 bases lying between them. The CDR3 sequence is CASSESIGEAFF. CDR3 bases: TGTGCCAGCAGTGAATCCATCGGTGAAGCTTTCTTT.

This clone was counted a few times. The genes are TRBV10-3 and TRBJ1-1; D perhaps matches TRBD1 (5 bases). Deletions cut 6 bases from V and 4 bases from J, with 12 bases between. The CDR3 consists of 13 residues. CDR1 is ENHRY, CDR2 SYGVKD, per germline. CDR3 nucleotides: TGTGCCATCAGACCCCAGGGAGTCACTGAAGCTTTCTTT. Encoded protein: CAIRPQGVTEAFF.

This clone showed up just a few times. The V call is TRBV6-1, the J call TRBJ1-2; D might be TRBD1 (5 bases). This CDR3 is built from 15 residues. Between the trimmed V and J ends, which lost 5 bases and 4 bases, there was a span of 17 bases. Germline assignment: CDR1 MNHNS and CDR2 SASEGT. The DNA of the CDR3 is TGTGCCAGCAGTACTCACGGGGCGCAGGGCTATGGCTACACCTTC. Translated: CASSTHGAQGYGYTF.

The chain has TRBV19 and TRBJ1-4, with TRBD1 as a possible D gene (6 bases). CDR3 length equals 15 residues. Germline loops: CDR1 LNHDA, CDR2 SQIVND (reference sequence). The V end lost 6 bases, the J end lost 6 bases, and 17 bases lay between the germline ends. Here the CDR3 reads CASRHTGTRDEKLFF. The CDR3 DNA reads TGTGCCAGTAGACATACCGGGACAAGGGATGAAAAACTGTTTTTT. Variable domain in full (rest from reference TRBV19 and TRBJ1-4): DGGITQSPKYLFRKEGQNVTLSCEQNLNHDAMYWYRQDPGQGLRLIYYSQIVNDFQKGDIAEGYSVSREKKESFPLTVTSAQKNPTAFYLCASRHTGTRDEKLFFGSGTQLSVL.

This clone was seen only a few times. The rearrangement uses TRBV7-8 and TRBJ2-1; the match to TRBD2 covers 10 bases. Germline V lookup: CDR1 SGHVS, CDR2 FQNEAQ. The V segment lost 4 bases and the J segment 8 bases; nucleotides outside the gene matches: 8. This CDR3 has 15 amino acids. The CDR3 region is CASSSQRGGVHEQFF. In DNA, the CDR3 is TGTGCCAGCAGCTCCCAGCGGGGGGGCGTCCATGAGCAGTTCTTC.

In this sample, this clone turned up many times. V usage is TRBV6-6 and J usage is TRBJ1-5; D gene uncertain. In germline, CDR1 is MNHNY, CDR2 SVGAGI (reference sequence). The CDR3 runs 12 residues. Trimming shortened V by 8 bases and J by 3 bases, and 8 bases separated the two germline ends. This CDR3 reads CASQVPNQPQHF. The CDR3 coding sequence is TGTGCCAGCCAGGTTCCCAATCAGCCCCAGCATTTT.

The chain uses TRBV14 and TRBJ1-2; no definite D call. Germline assignment: CDR1 SGHDN and CDR2 FVKESK. CDR3 length: 13 residues. The V and J ends lost 1 base and 4 bases respectively, with 7 bases between them. CDR3 protein: CASSQGITYGYTF. CDR3 in DNA: TGTGCCAGCAGCCAAGGTATTACCTATGGCTACACCTTC.

The rearrangement uses TRBV7-9 and TRBJ1-4; 10 bases are shared with TRBD1. With V trimmed by 2 bases and J by 8 bases, 14 bases remained unmatched. Per germline, CDR1 SEHNR and CDR2 FQNEAQ (reference sequence). The CDR3 covers 18 residues. The chain's CDR3 is CASSLRLRTGGAKEKLFF. As DNA, the CDR3 is TGTGCCAGCAGCTTAAGGTTACGGACAGGGGGGGCGAAGGAAAAACTGTTTTTT.

This sequence joins TRBV27 and TRBJ1-1; TRBD1 is a possible D gene (6 bases). Germline V gene data show CDR1 as MNHEY and CDR2 as SMNVEV (reference sequence). The V gene lost 5 bases and the J gene lost 0 bases, with 10 bases spanning the gap. CDR3 size: 14 residues. The CDR3 DNA reads as TGTGCCAGCAGTGTCACAGGGTTGAACACTGAAGCTTTCTTT. The encoded protein is CASSVTGLNTEAFF.

The rearrangement uses TRBV5-3 and TRBJ2-5, with 12 positions matching TRBD2. TRBV5-3 is noted as an ORF with a role that remains uncertain. This CDR3 is built from 20 residues. The ends lost 3 bases at V and 2 bases at J; junction bases unmatched: 17. The CDR3 here is CARSSTLLRTSGAVQETQYF. DNA for the CDR3: TGTGCCAGAAGCTCTACACTCTTAAGGACTAGCGGGGCCGTTCAAGAGACCCAGTACTTC.

The CDR3 reads CASRDGGRHNEQFF. DNA for the CDR3: TGTGCCAGCAGGGACGGAGGACGCCACAATGAGCAGTTCTTC. The chain couples TRBV6-4 to TRBJ2-1, with a tentative D call TRBD2 (5 bases). Trimming took off 6 bases at V and 5 bases at J, with 14 bases between the two ends. From germline, CDR1 is MRHNA and CDR2 SNTAGT. The CDR3 covers 14 residues.

This clone was counted once. A junction boundary mismatches the germline segment, possibly from a read error. The chain couples TRBV5-1 to TRBJ2-7; 11 bases are a match to TRBD1. This CDR3 is 14 amino acids long. Germline V gene sequence: CDR1 SGHRS, CDR2 YFSETQ. In DNA, the CDR3 is TGCGCCAGCAGTTTGGACAGGGGGCCCTACGAGCAGTACTTC. Protein product: CASSLDRGPYEQYF.

The V gene is TRBV18, the J gene TRBJ1-4; D remains unclear. The V end lost 3 bases, the J end lost 7 bases, and 9 bases lay between the germline ends. CDR3 size: 13 residues. Germline V CDR1 and CDR2: KGHSH, LQKENI. CDR3 amino acids: CASSPDMAEKLFF. CDR3 bases: TGTGCCAGCTCACCCGACATGGCTGAAAAACTGTTTTTT.

In the case of this clone: This CDR3 is also generated by other DNA sequences in the sample. The chain recombines TRBV9 with TRBJ2-7, with TRBD2 identical over 8 bases. The CDR3 is made up of 14 amino acids. V lost 2 bases, J lost 8 bases, and 9 bases stayed unmatched. CDR1 SGDLS and CDR2 YYNGEE come from the germline V gene. The CDR3 DNA is TGTGCCAGCAGCGTGGGACTAGAACTTACGAAGCAGTACTTC. It yields the protein CASSVGLELTKQYF.

The V and J genes are TRBV30 and TRBJ1-2, with unresolved D. V lost 2 bases and J lost 6, with 10 bases in between. CDR3 length: 12 residues. Per the germline V gene, CDR1 is GTSNPN and CDR2 is SVGIG (reference sequence). In DNA form, the CDR3 reads TGTGCCTGGAGTTCAGGTACAAATGGCTACACCTTC. It encodes CAWSSGTNGYTF. Combining the CDR3 with reference TRBV30 and TRBJ1-2 gives the whole variable domain SQTIHQWPATLVQPVGSPLSLECTVEGTSNPNLYWYRQAAGRGLQLLFYSVGIGQISSEVPQNLSASRPQDRQFILSSKKLLLSDSGFYLCAWSSGTNGYTFGSGTRLTVV.

The rearrangement uses TRBV29-1 and TRBJ2-7; possibly TRBD2 for D (5 bases). The CDR3 runs 13 residues. Germline CDR1 reads SQVTM; CDR2 reads ANQGSEA. The V end lost 0 bases, the J end lost 4 bases, and 10 bases lay between the germline ends. This CDR3 is CSVEEEVGYEQYF. The CDR3 bases are TGCAGCGTTGAAGAGGAGGTCGGATACGAGCAGTACTTC.

CDR3: CAMGEAVRWGYTF. CDR3 sequence (DNA): TGTGCCATGGGTGAGGCGGTCCGTTGGGGCTACACCTTC. The rearrangement links TRBV6-1 to TRBJ1-2; D gene uncertain. This CDR3 region has 13 residues. In germline, CDR1 is MNHNS, CDR2 SASEGT. Trimming removed 10 bases at V and 8 bases at J, with 20 bases between.

This clone occurred once. The chain recombines TRBV4-1 with TRBJ2-1; 10 nucleotides match TRBD2. Trimming cost V 3 bases and J 5 bases; bases outside gene matches: 4. The CDR3 totals 15 residues. CDR1 MGHRA and CDR2 YSYEKL come from the germline V gene. In nucleotides, the CDR3 is TGCGCCAGCAGCCAGAGCGGGGGGGCCAACAATGAGCAGTTCTTC. Residues: CASSQSGGANNEQFF.

V is TRBV19 and J is TRBJ1-3; TRBD1 agrees at 10 bases. There are 18 residues in the CDR3. Trimming took 4 bases from V and 3 from J; bases not matched to a gene: 12. Germline loops: CDR1 LNHDA, CDR2 SQIVND (reference sequence). Written as DNA, the CDR3 is TGTGCCAGTAGTACTCCGGACAGGGGGTTTTCAAATGGAAACACCATATATTTT. This translates into CASSTPDRGFSNGNTIYF.